These T cell receptor beta chains were read from a single sample in a study of blood T cell repertoires in COVID-19. Here immunoSEQ multiplex PCR was the method, and the copy in TCRdb shows in-frame clones only, minus some. The data contain about 210,000 clones, roughly 85% of them seen just once; the ten biggest clones take up around a sixth. Sequencing was done on a sample of PBMCs or T cells enriched from blood (not recorded which). Receptors were obtained from a middle-aged man who had recovered from COVID-19. CDR3s include the opening cysteine and the closing phenylalanine or tryptophan. A D gene is named only where the DNA matches it firmly. Size is omitted from some rows. Given values are once, few, many or a class for expanded clones.

D	V	size	J	DNA	CDR3
NA	TRBV15	NA	TRBJ1-1	TGTGCCACCAGCAGGCCATCCGGTAACACTGAAGCTTTCTTT	CATSRPSGNTEAFF
NA	TRBV5-1	NA	TRBJ2-3	TGCGCCAGCAGCCCGGACAGTTCTCCGTCAGATACGCAGTATTTT	CASSPDSSPSDTQYF
TRBD1	TRBV11-2	NA	TRBJ2-2	TGTGCCAGCAGTTGGGACAGGGTGGACACCGGGGAGCTGTTTTTT	CASSWDRVDTGELFF
NA	TRBV5-1	NA	TRBJ2-1	TGCGCCAGCAGGCAGGGATACAATGAGCAGTTCTTC	CASRQGYNEQFF
TRBD1	TRBV14	NA	TRBJ1-2	TGTGCCAGCAGCCTCCGGGACAGGGGTGGCTACACCTTC	CASSLRDRGGYTF
TRBD2	TRBV7-9	NA	TRBJ2-2	TGTGCCAGCAGCGGCCAACTAGCGGGTACCGGGGAGCTGTTTTTT	CASSGQLAGTGELFF
TRBD1	TRBV5-1	NA	TRBJ2-5	TGCGCCAGCAGCTTGGTTAACAGGGGGAGGGAGACCCAGTACTTC	CASSLVNRGRETQYF
TRBD2	TRBV27	NA	TRBJ2-1	TGTGCCAGCAGTCCCACTAGCGGGATGGGAAATGAGCAGTTCTTC	CASSPTSGMGNEQFF
NA	TRBV7-7	NA	TRBJ2-1	TGTGCTAGCAGCCCCGGCTCCTACAATGAGCAGTTCTTC	CASSPGSYNEQFF
NA	TRBV12-3/TRBV12-4	few	TRBJ1-5	TGTGCCAGCAGTTTTAGCGGTCCCGGGCCCCAGCATTTT	CASSFSGPGPQHF
NA	TRBV24-1	NA	TRBJ2-5	TGTGCCACCAGTGACGCGCCCGGGTCCGGGGGGACCCAGTACTTC	CATSDAPGSGGTQYF
TRBD1	TRBV28	few	TRBJ1-5	TGTGCCAGCAGTACCGGGACAGGGCTACGGCAGCCCCAGCATTTT	CASSTGTGLRQPQHF
NA	TRBV2	NA	TRBJ1-5	TGTGCCTCGGGGTCTGATAGCAATCAGCCCCAGCATTTT	CASGSDSNQPQHF
NA	TRBV24-1	NA	TRBJ2-1	TGTGCCACCAGTGATTTTGACTCAATCTCCTACAATGAGCAGTTCTTC	CATSDFDSISYNEQFF
TRBD2	TRBV19	once	TRBJ2-3	TGTGCCAGTAGTACCCAGGGCGGGGAGGGGTTAGATACGCAGTATTTT	CASSTQGGEGLDTQYF
NA	TRBV15	NA	TRBJ1-2	TGTGCCACCAGCAGAGATCGGGGGGCAGGGTATGGCTACACCTTC	CATSRDRGAGYGYTF
TRBD2	TRBV11-3	many	TRBJ2-2	TGTGCCAGCAGCTCGACTAGCGGGAGCTGGTACACCGGGGAGCTGTTTTTT	CASSSTSGSWYTGELFF
NA	TRBV6-5	NA	TRBJ1-2	TGTGCCAGCAGTTACACGGGACTACGGGATGGCTACACCTTC	CASSYTGLRDGYTF
NA	TRBV5-5	NA	TRBJ1-1	TGTGCCAGCAGCTTGGCCACATACCTTGACAGGGAAGCTTTCTTT	CASSLATYLDREAFF
NA	TRBV15	NA	TRBJ2-7	TGTGCCACCAGCCCTAAAATCTCGAACAGGGTAAACGAGCAGTACTTC	CATSPKISNRVNEQYF
NA	TRBV7-9	few	TRBJ2-7	TGTGCCAGTACTAAAACCGGGACAAGTTCCTACGAGCAGTACTTC	CASTKTGTSSYEQYF
NA	TRBV9	NA	TRBJ1-1	TGTGCCAGCAGCGGGACAGCTTCCACTGAAGCTTTCTTT	CASSGTASTEAFF
NA	TRBV10-3	NA	TRBJ1-2	TGTGCCATCAGGGGGGACTTCACCGTTATTGAGGCGCGTTATGGCTACACCTTC	CAIRGDFTVIEARYGYTF
TRBD1	TRBV20-1	NA	TRBJ1-6	TGCAGTGCTAGTACCCCGGGACAGGGGGCGACGGGATCACCCCTCCACTTT	CSASTPGQGATGSPLHF
NA	TRBV27	NA	TRBJ2-1	TGTGCCAGCAGTTTGCTCTTCGCTTTAGGGAGCTCCTACAATGAGCAGTTCTTC	CASSLLFALGSSYNEQFF
NA	TRBV7-8	few	TRBJ1-1	TGTGCCAGCAGCTTAGCCCGGGGGAGGACTGAAGCTTTCTTT	CASSLARGRTEAFF
NA	TRBV27	NA	TRBJ1-6	TGTGCCAGCAGCCGCGGGAGGGGGGATTCACCCCTCCACTTT	CASSRGRGDSPLHF
NA	TRBV27	NA	TRBJ1-2	TGTGCCAGCAGTCCGATTGTTCAAGGAGACTTCTATGGCTACACCTTC	CASSPIVQGDFYGYTF
NA	TRBV27	NA	TRBJ2-7	TGTGCCAGCAGTTTATCCGAAGAGTACGAGCAGTACTTC	CASSLSEEYEQYF
NA	TRBV28	NA	TRBJ1-1	TGTGCCAGCTGCCTCGGACAACTGAACACTGAAGCTTTCTTT	CASCLGQLNTEAFF
NA	TRBV4-2	NA	TRBJ2-7	TGTGCCAGCAGCCAAGATAGGGTCAGGGTCTTGTACTTC	CASSQDRVRVLYF
NA	TRBV20-1	NA	TRBJ1-1	TGCAGTGCTAGTAATACAGGCACTGAAGCTTTCTTT	CSASNTGTEAFF
TRBD1	TRBV28	NA	TRBJ1-1	TGTGCCAGCAGTTCGGACAGGGGAGTACGGAACACTGAAGCTTTCTTT	CASSSDRGVRNTEAFF
TRBD2	TRBV7-2	NA	TRBJ2-5	TGTGCCAGCAGCTTAGGGGAAACTAGCGGGAGGTTCCAAGAGACCCAGTACTTC	CASSLGETSGRFQETQYF
NA	TRBV28	NA	TRBJ2-5	TGTGCCAGCAGTTTATTTCTGGGGCGGCGAGAGACCCAGTACTTC	CASSLFLGRRETQYF
NA	TRBV7-9	NA	TRBJ2-1	TGTGCCAGCAGCTCCTCCCGACTGGGTCATGAGCAGTTCTTC	CASSSSRLGHEQFF
NA	TRBV7-3	NA	TRBJ2-1	TGTGCCAGCAGCTCAAGCAACACATGGCAGGGCAGACGTTACAATGAGCAGTTCTTC	CASSSSNTWQGRRYNEQFF
NA	TRBV6-4	once	TRBJ2-1	TGTGCCAGCAGTGAGGTTGGATCGCGGGACTACAATGAGCAGTTCTTC	CASSEVGSRDYNEQFF
TRBD1	TRBV20-1	once	TRBJ2-1	TGCAGTGCTAGTTACCGACAGGGGGCCTACAATGAGCAGTTCTTC	CSASYRQGAYNEQFF
NA	TRBV7-2	NA	TRBJ2-3	TGTGCCAGCAGCTTAGTGTCGGGAAGATCAGATACGCAGTATTTT	CASSLVSGRSDTQYF
TRBD1	TRBV9	NA	TRBJ2-5	TGTGCCAGCAGCGTGGGGACAGGTTTCAACTTACACCAAGAGACCCAGTACTTC	CASSVGTGFNLHQETQYF
NA	TRBV5-4	NA	TRBJ2-2	TGTGCCAGCAGCTTGCCAGGGCCCACCGGGGAGCTGTTTTTT	CASSLPGPTGELFF
NA	TRBV3-1/TRBV3-2	NA	TRBJ2-1	TGTGCCAGCAGCCAACGGGATCCCTACAATGAGCAGTTCTTC	CASSQRDPYNEQFF
NA	TRBV30	NA	TRBJ1-6	TGTGCCTGGAGTGGAGGGCGGGATTCACCCCTCCACTTT	CAWSGGRDSPLHF
NA	TRBV2	NA	TRBJ1-5	TGTGCCAGCAACCAGGGTGTATCGAATCAGCCCCAGCATTTT	CASNQGVSNQPQHF
NA	TRBV28	NA	TRBJ2-1	TGTGCCAGCAGTTTATCGGAGGGGGCCCCACCCTACAATGAGCAGTTCTTC	CASSLSEGAPPYNEQFF
NA	TRBV3-1/TRBV3-2	NA	TRBJ1-5	TGTGCCAGCAGCCAAGAACTGAGCAATCAGCCCCAGCATTTT	CASSQELSNQPQHF
TRBD2	TRBV7-9	NA	TRBJ2-2	TGTGCCAGCAGCCAAGGGACTAGCGGGATCACCGGGGAGCTGTTTTTT	CASSQGTSGITGELFF
NA	TRBV19	once	TRBJ2-7	TGTGCCAGTAGTATAGGTGAGGGGGTACTCTACGAGCAGTACTTC	CASSIGEGVLYEQYF
TRBD1	TRBV4-2	few	TRBJ1-2	TGTGCCAGCAGCCAAGAGTGGACAGGGGGCTACACCTTC	CASSQEWTGGYTF
NA	TRBV28	NA	TRBJ1-6	TGTGCCAGCAGTTTGGGAGCACCCCTCCACTTT	CASSLGAPLHF
TRBD1	TRBV10-3	NA	TRBJ2-7	TGTGCCATCAGTGGTGGGACAGACAGAAACTACGAGCAGTACTTC	CAISGGTDRNYEQYF
NA	TRBV24-1	once	TRBJ1-5	TGTGCCACCAGTGGTCAGGGGCCACCCCAGCATTTT	CATSGQGPPQHF
NA	TRBV5-5	NA	TRBJ1-5	TGTGCCAGCAGCTTGGCCTCTGTCCAGAATCAGCCCCAGCATTTT	CASSLASVQNQPQHF
TRBD2	TRBV19	NA	TRBJ2-1	TGTGCCAGTAGTACCAAAATCTCCGGGACTAGCGGCCTCAATGAGCAGTTCTTC	CASSTKISGTSGLNEQFF
NA	TRBV12-5	NA	TRBJ2-7	TGTGCTAGTGCCGGGGGGGACAGCCCCTACGAGCAGTACTTC	CASAGGDSPYEQYF
NA	TRBV30	NA	TRBJ1-4	TGTGCCTGGAGTGCCCTCGGGGGGGGATCAACTAATGAAAAACTGTTTTTT	CAWSALGGGSTNEKLFF
NA	TRBV28	NA	TRBJ1-4	TGTGCCAGCAGTTGGGCGGGACCTGAAAAACTGTTTTTT	CASSWAGPEKLFF
TRBD2	TRBV9	once	TRBJ2-2	TGTGCCAGCAGCGCGGGCGGGAGCGGGGAGCTGTTTTTT	CASSAGGSGELFF
TRBD1	TRBV5-1	NA	TRBJ2-7	TGCGCCAGCAGCTTGGATCGGGGACAGGGTTACGAGCAGTACTTC	CASSLDRGQGYEQYF